A single sample gave rise to the 30 T cell receptor beta chains below, sequenced in a study of blood T cell repertoires in COVID-19. Method: immunoSEQ multiplex PCR; TCRdb's copy keeps in-frame clones and lacks some. The table has some 96,000 clones, less than 95% seen once. Material: peripheral blood. The source of these receptors is a man in his 60s with acute or convalescent COVID-19.

The chain links TRBV7-9 to TRBJ1-4, with 9 bases identical to TRBD1. Trimming removed 5 bases from V and 7 bases from J; junction bases left unmatched: 11. The CDR3 contains 16 residues. The germline V gene encodes CDR1 SEHNR and CDR2 FQNEAQ (reference sequence). CDR3 sequence: CASSLISGTGREKLFF. The CDR3 DNA reads as TGTGCCAGCAGCCTAATAAGCGGGACAGGGCGTGAAAAACTGTTTTTT.

The chain uses TRBV7-9 and TRBJ1-5, with TRBD1 as a possible D gene (6 bases). V was shortened by 5 bases and J by 6 bases, with 14 bases between the two germline ends. There are 14 residues in the CDR3. Germline V CDR1 and CDR2: SEHNR, FQNEAQ (reference sequence). The DNA for the CDR3 is TGTGCCAGCAGCCCAGGGGTTCTGGGTCAGCCCCAGCATTTT. Translation gives CASSPGVLGQPQHF.

The chain recombines TRBV2 with TRBJ2-2, with 7 bases fitting TRBD1. The V gene end was trimmed by 4 bases and the J gene end by 6 bases; junction bases not matched to a gene: 2. The germline V gene has CDR1 SNHLY and CDR2 FYNNEI. This CDR3 has 13 residues. CDR3 sequence (DNA): TGTGCCAGCAGTGGACAGGGTGCCGGGGAGCTGTTTTTT. Residues: CASSGQGAGELFF.

J is TRBJ2-5 and V is TRBV19, with a weak D call TRBD1 (6 bases). Germline-derived CDR1 and CDR2 are LNHDA and SQIVND (reference sequence). Trimming stripped 0 bases from V and 7 bases from J, with 12 bases between. The CDR3 extends over 14 amino acids. The CDR3 reads CASSIDQGMGTQYF. In DNA, the CDR3 is TGTGCCAGTAGTATAGACCAGGGGATGGGGACCCAGTACTTC.

The V gene is TRBV6-1, the J gene TRBJ2-2, with 9 bases identical to TRBD1. J was trimmed by 4 bases and V by 3 bases; bases with no gene match: 15. Germline-derived CDR1 and CDR2 are MNHNS and SASEGT. This CDR3 spans 19 amino acids. In DNA, the CDR3 is TGTGCCAGCAGTGACCGACCCCAGGACAGGGGCATGGTCACCGGGGAGCTGTTTTTT. The encoded protein is CASSDRPQDRGMVTGELFF.

The chain has TRBV3-1 (or the pseudogene TRBV3-2) and TRBJ1-3; the D gene is possibly TRBD1 (5 bases). The germline V gene encodes CDR1 LGHDT and CDR2 YNNKEL (reference sequence). V gave up 3 bases and J gave up 0 bases, with 15 bases separating them. CDR3 length: 17 residues. CDR3 in DNA: TGTGCCAGCAGCCATGGTGACAGCTCTCTCTCTGGAAACACCATATATTTT. Its translation: CASSHGDSSLSGNTIYF.

For the CDR3, the DNA is TGTGCCAGCAGCCTGGAGTCAGATGGAAACACCATATATTTT. Its protein product is CASSLESDGNTIYF. V is TRBV13 and J is TRBJ1-3, with no clear D. CDR3 size: 14 residues. The germline V gene has CDR1 PRHDT and CDR2 FYEKMQ (reference sequence). Trimming shortened V by 5 bases and J by 3 bases, and 11 bases separated the two germline ends.

J is TRBJ2-7 and V is TRBV2; no firm D call. Germline CDR1 is SNHLY and CDR2 is FYNNEI. This CDR3 is 12 amino acids long. V dropped 6 bases and J dropped 2 bases, with 8 bases sitting between them. This CDR3 is CASRRQTYEQYV. CDR3 in DNA: TGTGCCAGCAGGAGACAAACCTACGAGCAGTACGTC.

The chain combines TRBV11-3 with TRBJ2-5; tentative D call: TRBD2 (6 bases). The CDR3 covers 14 residues. The germline V gene encodes CDR1 SGHNT and CDR2 YENEEA. Trimming removed 1 base from V and 1 base from J, with 7 bases in between. The CDR3 DNA sequence: TGTGCCAGCAGCTTAGTGGGGGGCCAAGAGACCCAGTACTTC. As protein: CASSLVGGQETQYF.

This chain joins TRBV6-5 and TRBJ1-5, with 8 bases lining up with TRBD1. The V gene's germline CDR1 is MNHEY and CDR2 SVGAGI. V lost 6 bases to trimming and J lost 2 bases; unmatched junction nucleotides: 6. CDR3 size: 15 residues. CDR3 sequence reads: CASSFGQGRNQPQHF. The CDR3 region has the DNA TGTGCCAGCAGCTTCGGACAGGGCCGCAATCAGCCCCAGCATTTT.

As for this clone: Other DNA sequences in the same sample also yield this CDR3. This chain connects TRBV18 to TRBJ1-5; weak D call: TRBD1 (6 bases). Trimming cost V 9 bases and J 1 base, with 10 bases left between them. CDR1 and CDR2 (germline): KGHSH, LQKENI. CDR3 length: 13 residues. For the CDR3, the DNA is TGTGCCAGTCGGCAGGGGAGCAATCAGCCCCAGCATTTT. Translation: CASRQGSNQPQHF.

This clone has a single count. The genes are TRBV5-1 and TRBJ1-4; 7 bases align to TRBD1. CDR1 SGHRS and CDR2 YFSETQ come from the germline V gene. The CDR3 runs 14 residues. The junction had 7 bases not matched to a gene; V was cut back by 4 bases and J by 7 bases. CDR3 sequence (DNA): TGCGCCAGCAGCCGGGACAGAGCTTTTGAAAAACTGTTTTTT. This gives the protein CASSRDRAFEKLFF. The full variable domain, completed using reference TRBV5-1 and TRBJ1-4, is KAGVTQTPRYLIKTRGQQVTLSCSPISGHRSVSWYQQTPGQGLQFLFEYFSETQRNKGNFPGRFSGRQFSNSRSEMNVSTLELGDSALYLCASSRDRAFEKLFFGSGTQLSVL.

The chain has TRBV27 and TRBJ2-7; 7 positions agree with TRBD1. The CDR3 length is 14 residues. V shed 2 bases, J shed 2 bases, and the junction held 3 bases outside the gene matches. Germline V gives CDR1 MNHEY, CDR2 SMNVEV (reference sequence). The CDR3 sequence: CASSLRTGPYEQYV. CDR3 coding DNA: TGTGCCAGCAGTTTAAGGACAGGACCCTACGAGCAGTACGTC.

This chain uses TRBV10-3 with TRBJ1-4; no firm D call. From germline, CDR1 is ENHRY and CDR2 SYGVKD. Deletions cut 3 bases from V and 5 bases from J, with 4 bases between. This CDR3 contains 12 residues. The CDR3 nucleotides are TGTGCCATCAGTGACAGAAATGAAAAACTGTTTTTT. Protein product: CAISDRNEKLFF.

V and J are TRBV12-5 and TRBJ2-3; 11 bases are a match to TRBD2. This CDR3 region has 14 residues. Germline CDR1 LGHNT, CDR2 FRNRAP. Germline trimming cut 7 bases from V and 4 bases from J; bases unmatched to any gene: 4. The CDR3 region is CASALAGGADTQYF. Written as DNA, the CDR3 is TGTGCTAGTGCCTTAGCGGGGGGGGCAGATACGCAGTATTTT.

The chain employs TRBV6-6 and TRBJ2-7; 12 bases match TRBD2. The CDR3 has 16 residues. Trimming at V came to 4 bases and at J to 0 bases, leaving 4 bases not matched to a gene. Germline V gene lookup returns CDR1 MNHNY and CDR2 SVGAGI (reference sequence). CDR3 nucleotide sequence: TGTGCCAGCAGTTTCGCACTAGCGGGGGGCTCCTACGAGCAGTACTTC. As protein: CASSFALAGGSYEQYF.

This clone has more than one count but fewer than ten. The V and J genes are TRBV7-8 and TRBJ1-1; D call uncertain. The germline V gene encodes CDR1 SGHVS and CDR2 FQNEAQ. CDR3 length equals 14 residues. V was shortened by 1 base and J by 1 base, with 7 bases between the two germline ends. This CDR3 reads CASSLGRRNTEAFF. The CDR3 coding sequence is TGTGCCAGCAGCTTAGGTCGTAGGAACACTGAAGCTTTCTTT.

This clone was recorded once. One end of the junction is discordant with germline, which a read error may explain. V usage is TRBV29-1 and J usage is TRBJ1-4; D gene uncertain. The CDR3 is 11 amino acids. Germline V gene sequence: CDR1 SQVTM, CDR2 ANQGSEA. This CDR3 is CSAEDNGKLFF. CDR3 sequence (DNA): TGCAGCGCTGAAGATAACGGAAAACTGTTTTTT.

This chain connects TRBV6-5 to TRBJ2-5, with 9 bases identical to TRBD2. V shed 2 bases and J 5 bases; nucleotides not matched to a gene: 9. CDR3 length: 16 amino acids. Germline-derived CDR1 and CDR2 are MNHEY and SVGAGI. In DNA form, the CDR3 reads TGTGCCAGCAGTTACGGGACGGCGGGGGGGCAGGAGACCCAGTACTTC. This encodes CASSYGTAGGQETQYF.

This clone has more than one count but fewer than ten. The genes are TRBV5-4 and TRBJ1-2; 10 bases match TRBD1. Trimming at V came to 4 bases and at J to 4 bases, leaving 7 bases not matched to a gene. Germline V CDR1 and CDR2: SGHNT, YYREEE (reference sequence). This CDR3 contains 15 residues. The CDR3 region is CASSMGQGHGYGYTF. CDR3 DNA: TGTGCCAGCAGCATGGGACAGGGGCACGGCTATGGCTACACCTTC.

This sequence joins TRBV5-1 and TRBJ2-5, with 11 bases lining up with TRBD2. Germline CDR1 reads SGHRS; CDR2 reads YFSETQ. This CDR3 has 19 amino acids. The V segment lost 2 bases and the J segment 5 bases; nucleotides outside the gene matches: 17. For the CDR3, the DNA is TGCGCCAGCAGCTTCCCTGGACTAGCGGGCTCATCCTCCCGGGAGACCCAGTACTTC. It specifies CASSFPGLAGSSSRETQYF.

This clone was picked up one time. The rearrangement joins TRBV2 to TRBJ1-2; the D is unclear. This CDR3 contains 13 residues. Trimming took 2 bases from V and 2 from J, leaving 6 bases between them. Germline-derived CDR1 and CDR2 are SNHLY and FYNNEI. CDR3: CASSEIGNYGYTF. The DNA of the CDR3 is TGTGCCAGCAGTGAAATCGGGAACTATGGCTACACCTTC.

The V call is TRBV7-9, the J call TRBJ1-6; 10 bases map to TRBD1. The CDR3 sequence is 16 residues long. V lost 5 bases to trimming and J lost 9 bases; unmatched junction nucleotides: 10. CDR1 and CDR2 (germline): SEHNR, FQNEAQ (reference sequence). The CDR3 protein is CASSLGAGQGTSPLHF. The CDR3 nucleotides read TGTGCCAGCAGCCTCGGGGCGGGACAGGGGACTTCACCCCTCCACTTT.

The rearrangement uses TRBV10-3 and TRBJ2-6, with a weak D call TRBD1 (6 bases). The germline V gene has CDR1 ENHRY and CDR2 SYGVKD. V dropped 6 bases and J dropped 4 bases, with 10 bases sitting between them. The CDR3 has 14 amino acids. The CDR3 region has the DNA TGTGCCATCAGAGGGGGTGTAGGGGCCAACGTCCTGACTTTC. This gives the protein CAIRGGVGANVLTF.

This chain links TRBV5-5 with TRBJ1-2; D is unclear. V lost 4 bases to trimming and J lost 5 bases, with 9 bases between them. This CDR3 is built from 12 residues. Germline CDR1 reads SGHKS; CDR2 reads YYEKEE (reference sequence). The CDR3 loop reads CASSPSGYGYTF. The CDR3 DNA follows: TGTGCCAGCAGCCCTAGCGGTTATGGCTACACCTTC.

V gene TRBV7-2 combines with J gene TRBJ1-2; 8 bases fit TRBD1. CDR1 SGHTA and CDR2 FQGNSA come from the germline V gene. CDR3 length: 15 amino acids. The trim removed 2 bases at V and 4 bases at J, leaving 6 bases unmatched. CDR3 nucleotides: TGTGCCAGCAGCTTAAAGGCGGGGACAGGCTATGGCTACACCTTC. Translated, it gives CASSLKAGTGYGYTF. Full variable domain (missing parts from reference TRBV7-2 and TRBJ1-2): GAGVSQSPSNKVTEKGKDVELRCDPISGHTALYWYRQSLGQGLEFLIYFQGNSAPDKSGLPSDRFSAERTGGSVSTLTIQRTQQEDSAVYLCASSLKAGTGYGYTFGSGTRLTVV.

This clone was observed once. The V call is TRBV19, the J call TRBJ2-3, with 7 bases aligning to TRBD2. V dropped 7 bases and J dropped 5; count of bases not matched to a gene: 6. This CDR3 has 13 residues. Germline loops: CDR1 LNHDA, CDR2 SQIVND (reference sequence). CDR3 in amino acids: CASNPSGIDTQYF. CDR3 DNA: TGTGCCAGTAATCCCAGCGGGATAGATACGCAGTATTTT.

V gene TRBV5-6 combines with J gene TRBJ1-1, with D tentatively TRBD1 (5 bases). The CDR3 contains 14 residues. The V gene lost 4 bases and the J gene lost 0 bases, with 10 bases spanning the gap. Germline V gene data show CDR1 as SGHDT and CDR2 as YYEEEE. The CDR3 spells CASSRGQVNTEAFF. CDR3 nucleotides: TGTGCCAGCAGCAGAGGACAAGTGAACACTGAAGCTTTCTTT.

V gene TRBV7-9 combines with J gene TRBJ2-3, with 13 bases aligning to TRBD2. The CDR3 is 16 amino acids. The junction had 6 bases not matched to a gene; V was cut back by 6 bases and J by 3 bases. CDR1 and CDR2 (germline): SEHNR, FQNEAQ (reference sequence). In DNA form, the CDR3 reads TGTGCCAGCAGTACGACTAGCGGGGGGCGGACAGATACGCAGTATTTT. It is translated as CASSTTSGGRTDTQYF. The entire variable domain, with the rest obtained from reference TRBV7-9 and TRBJ2-3, is as follows: DTGVSQNPRHKITKRGQNVTFRCDPISEHNRLYWYRQTLGQGPEFLTYFQNEAQLEKSRLLSDRFSAERPKGSFSTLEIQRTEQGDSAMYLCASSTTSGGRTDTQYFGPGTRLTVL.

The rearrangement joins TRBV7-8 to TRBJ1-6, with no clear D. This CDR3 spans 16 amino acids. Germline V gene lookup returns CDR1 SGHVS and CDR2 FQNEAQ. The ends were cut back, 5 bases at V and 9 bases at J, with 20 bases in the middle. Written as DNA, the CDR3 is TGTGCCAGCAGCGCCGGGAGCTCGGGCAGTCGTTCACCCCTCCACTTT. Amino acid sequence: CASSAGSSGSRSPLHF. Complete variable domain (other parts from reference TRBV7-8 and TRBJ1-6): GAGVSQSPRYKVAKRGQDVALRCDPISGHVSLFWYQQALGQGPEFLTYFQNEAQLDKSGLPSDRFFAERPEGSVSTLKIQRTQQEDSAVYLCASSAGSSGSRSPLHFGNGTRLTVT.